This is a list of T cell receptor beta chains from one sample in a study of blood T cell repertoires in COVID-19. Produced via immunoSEQ multiplex PCR; TCRdb's table is partial and in-frame only. The sample has 250,000 or so clones, about 86% seen once; the top ten hold 5.5% to 8%. The sequenced sample consisted of peripheral blood. These receptors were taken from a man aged 55-75 years with acute or convalescent COVID-19. Both conserved end residues are part of each CDR3. Clone size is stated in some rows and not others, as once, few, many or a class when expanded.

abundance | v_gene | CDR3aa
. | TRBV4-3 | CASSLGLTGPNTGELFF
many | TRBV30 | CAWSRDRGSPLHF
once | TRBV12-3/TRBV12-4 | CASSPGGGQPQHF
. | TRBV5-1 | CASSLDLGGQFEAFF
few | TRBV6-5 | CASRLQGRGSPLHF
. | TRBV5-1 | CASSFRDREKLFF
. | TRBV9 | CASSVMGLAGGQWGGRANVLTF
. | TRBV5-1 | CASSLAPSGSYEQYF
few | TRBV4-3 | CASSQDRAITGELFF
. | TRBV5-1 | CASSLEQIAYEQYF
many | TRBV11-3 | CASSSGQGMVFF
. | TRBV6-5 | CASSYSGAMNTEAFF
. | TRBV4-3 | CASSQTSGTAGELFF
. | TRBV28 | CASSSTGQGIDYTF
. | TRBV9 | CASSELASGTDTQYF
. | TRBV29-1 | CSVRTSGSTDTQYF
. | TRBV24-1 | CATKAGDTDTQYF
. | TRBV27 | CASSLSVSAGTDTQYF
. | TRBV5-6 | CASSPHRGGRPYEQYF
. | TRBV5-1 | CASSLWTGRKRTDTQYF
few | TRBV28 | CASSFAGEYTIYF
. | TRBV6-5 | CASRLQGLGGELFF
. | TRBV7-2 | CASSSDPPGQPNYNSPLHF
. | TRBV28 | CASSPDRGGSPLHF
few | TRBV6-5 | CASSRGRAMYEQYF
. | TRBV6-5 | CASSNWDRDYGYTF
. | TRBV5-1 | CASNINTGDYEQYF
few | TRBV11-3 | CASSGPGQGLAGYTF
. | TRBV15 | CATSRPGLGYEQYF
. | TRBV4-1 | CASSQPTSGRYTQYF
once | TRBV11-1 | CASSLGTGGPMFF
. | TRBV7-6 | CASSLSVGVGETQYF
. | TRBV5-5 | CASSLGLWDSAGPQHF
. | TRBV11-2 | CASSLDRESNEQFF
. | TRBV5-4 | CASSARQGIMGIEQYF
. | TRBV28 | CASSLARAGVRIAYNEQFF
. | TRBV28 | CASTQGWRDNSPLHF
. | TRBV7-8 | CASSLRQGQYEQYF
. | TRBV14 | CASSPELIGGELFF